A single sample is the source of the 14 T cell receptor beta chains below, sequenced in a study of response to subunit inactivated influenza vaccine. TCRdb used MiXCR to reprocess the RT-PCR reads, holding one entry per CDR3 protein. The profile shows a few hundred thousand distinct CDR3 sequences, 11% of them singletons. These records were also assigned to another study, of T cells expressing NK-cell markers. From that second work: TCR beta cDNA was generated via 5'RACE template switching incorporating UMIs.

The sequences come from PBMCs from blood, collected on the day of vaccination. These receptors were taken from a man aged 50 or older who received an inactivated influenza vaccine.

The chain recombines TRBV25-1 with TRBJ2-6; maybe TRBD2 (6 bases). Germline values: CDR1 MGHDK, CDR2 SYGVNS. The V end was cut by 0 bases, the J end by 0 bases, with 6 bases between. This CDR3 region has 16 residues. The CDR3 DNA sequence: TGTGCCAGCAGTGAATACGGGGGCTCTGGGGCCAACGTCCTGACTTTC. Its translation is CASSEYGGSGANVLTF.

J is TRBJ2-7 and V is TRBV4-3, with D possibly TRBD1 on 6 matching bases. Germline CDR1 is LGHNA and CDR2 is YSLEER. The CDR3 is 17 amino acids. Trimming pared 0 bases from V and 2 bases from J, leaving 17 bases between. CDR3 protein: CASSQDRGQGNPYEQYF. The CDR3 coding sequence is TGCGCCAGCAGCCAAGATCGTGGGCAGGGGAACCCCTACGAGCAGTACTTC.

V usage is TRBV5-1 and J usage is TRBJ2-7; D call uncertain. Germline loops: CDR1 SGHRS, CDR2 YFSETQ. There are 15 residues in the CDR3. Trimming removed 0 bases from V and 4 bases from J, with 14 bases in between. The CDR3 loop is CASSLDTSGTYEQYF. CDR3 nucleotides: TGCGCCAGCAGCTTGGATACTTCCGGAACGTACGAGCAGTACTTC.

CDR3 in DNA: TGTGCCAGCAGCGCGCCCCCAGGTATCTATGGCTACACCTTC. The encoded protein is CASSAPPGIYGYTF. The rearrangement uses TRBV7-2 and TRBJ1-2; D uncertain. V was pared by 5 bases and J by 4 bases, with 14 bases between. The CDR3 has 14 amino acids. From germline, CDR1 is SGHTA and CDR2 FQGNSA.

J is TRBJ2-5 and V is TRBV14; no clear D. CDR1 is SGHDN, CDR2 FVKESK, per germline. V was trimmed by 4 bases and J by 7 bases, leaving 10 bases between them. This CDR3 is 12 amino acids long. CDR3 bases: TGTGCCAGCAGCCCTCTCGACGGGACCCAGTACTTC. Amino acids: CASSPLDGTQYF.

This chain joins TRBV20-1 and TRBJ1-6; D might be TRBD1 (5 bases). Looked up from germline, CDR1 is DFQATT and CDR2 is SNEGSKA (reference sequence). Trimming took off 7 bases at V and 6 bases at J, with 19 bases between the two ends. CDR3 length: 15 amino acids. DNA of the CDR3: TGCAGTGTCAGTCGTTCTGGGGCTGGTAATTCACCCCTCCACTTT. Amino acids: CSVSRSGAGNSPLHF.

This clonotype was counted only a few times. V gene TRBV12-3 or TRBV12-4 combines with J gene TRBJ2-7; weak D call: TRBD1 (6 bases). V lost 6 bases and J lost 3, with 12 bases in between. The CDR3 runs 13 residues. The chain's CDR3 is CASRSTGLYEQYF. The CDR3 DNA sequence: TGTGCCAGCAGATCTACAGGGCTCTACGAGCAGTACTTC.

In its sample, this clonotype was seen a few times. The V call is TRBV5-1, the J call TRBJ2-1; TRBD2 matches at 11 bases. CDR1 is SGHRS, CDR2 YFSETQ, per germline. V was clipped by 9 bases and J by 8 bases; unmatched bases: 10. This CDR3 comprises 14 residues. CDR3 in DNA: TGCGCCACCAAACTAGCGGGAGAAGGCGATGAGCAGTTCTTC. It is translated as CATKLAGEGDEQFF.

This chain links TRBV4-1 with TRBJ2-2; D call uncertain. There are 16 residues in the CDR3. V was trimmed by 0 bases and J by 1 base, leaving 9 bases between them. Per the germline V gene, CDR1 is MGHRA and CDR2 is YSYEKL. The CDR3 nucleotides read TGCGCCAGCAGCCAAGACCCAGGCTTGAACACCGGGGAGCTGTTTTTT. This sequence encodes CASSQDPGLNTGELFF.

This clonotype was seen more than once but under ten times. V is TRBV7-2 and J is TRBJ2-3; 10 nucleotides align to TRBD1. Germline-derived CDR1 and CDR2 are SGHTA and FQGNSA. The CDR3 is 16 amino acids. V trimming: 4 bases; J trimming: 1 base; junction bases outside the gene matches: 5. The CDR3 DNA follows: TGTGCCAGCAGCTGGAGACAGGGGGCTGGCACAGATACGCAGTATTTT. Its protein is CASSWRQGAGTDTQYF.

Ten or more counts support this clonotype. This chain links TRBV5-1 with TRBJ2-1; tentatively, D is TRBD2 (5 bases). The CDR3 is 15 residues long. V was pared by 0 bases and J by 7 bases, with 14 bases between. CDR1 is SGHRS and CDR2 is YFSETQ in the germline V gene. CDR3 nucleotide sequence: TGCGCCAGCAGCTTGGGGACCACTAGTGATAATGAGCAGTTCTTC. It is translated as CASSLGTTSDNEQFF.

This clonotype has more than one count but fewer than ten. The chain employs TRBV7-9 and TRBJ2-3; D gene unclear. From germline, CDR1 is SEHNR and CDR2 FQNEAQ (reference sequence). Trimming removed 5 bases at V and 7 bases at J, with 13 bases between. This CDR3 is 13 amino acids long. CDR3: CASSTLNSNTQYF. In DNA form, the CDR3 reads TGTGCCAGCAGCACCCTCAACAGCAATACGCAGTATTTT.

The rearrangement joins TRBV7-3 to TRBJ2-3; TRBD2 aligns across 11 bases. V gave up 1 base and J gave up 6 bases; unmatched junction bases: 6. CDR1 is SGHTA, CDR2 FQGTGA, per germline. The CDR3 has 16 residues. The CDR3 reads CASSLNSGRAWDTQYF. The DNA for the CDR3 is TGTGCCAGCAGCTTAAATAGCGGGAGGGCCTGGGATACGCAGTATTTT.

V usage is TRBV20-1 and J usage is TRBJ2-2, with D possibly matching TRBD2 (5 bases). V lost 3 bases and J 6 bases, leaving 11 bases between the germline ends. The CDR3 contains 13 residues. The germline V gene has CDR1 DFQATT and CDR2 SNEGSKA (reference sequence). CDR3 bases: TGCAGTGCTAGCCGGGGTATAGCCGGGGAGCTGTTTTTT. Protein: CSASRGIAGELFF.